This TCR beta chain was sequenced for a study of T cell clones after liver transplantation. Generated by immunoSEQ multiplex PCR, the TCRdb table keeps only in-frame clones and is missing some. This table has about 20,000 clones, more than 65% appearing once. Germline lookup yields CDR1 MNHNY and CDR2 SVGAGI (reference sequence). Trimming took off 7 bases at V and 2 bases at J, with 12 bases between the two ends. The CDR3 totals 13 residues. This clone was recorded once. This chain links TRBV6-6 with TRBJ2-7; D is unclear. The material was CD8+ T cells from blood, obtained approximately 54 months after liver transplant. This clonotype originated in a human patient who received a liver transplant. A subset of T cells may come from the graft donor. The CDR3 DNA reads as TGTGCCAGCAATCCGGACGCTGCCTACGAGCAGTACTTC. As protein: CASNPDAAYEQYF.